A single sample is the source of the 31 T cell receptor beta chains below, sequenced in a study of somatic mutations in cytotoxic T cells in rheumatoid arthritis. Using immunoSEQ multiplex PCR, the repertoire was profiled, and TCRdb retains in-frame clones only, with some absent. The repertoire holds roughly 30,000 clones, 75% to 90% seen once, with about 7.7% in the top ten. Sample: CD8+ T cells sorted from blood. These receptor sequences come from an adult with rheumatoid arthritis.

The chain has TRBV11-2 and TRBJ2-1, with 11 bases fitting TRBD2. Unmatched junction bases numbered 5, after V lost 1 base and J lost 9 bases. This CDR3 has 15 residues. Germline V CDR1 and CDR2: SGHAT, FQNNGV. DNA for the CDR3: TGTGCCAGCAGCTTAGGTAGCGGGAGGGATAGTGAGCAGTTCTTC. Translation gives CASSLGSGRDSEQFF.

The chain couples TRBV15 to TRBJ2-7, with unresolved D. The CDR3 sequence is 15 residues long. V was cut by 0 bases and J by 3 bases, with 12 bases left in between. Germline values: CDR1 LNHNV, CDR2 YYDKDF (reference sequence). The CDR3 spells CATSRDRTFDYEQYF. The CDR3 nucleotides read TGTGCCACCAGCAGAGATAGGACGTTTGACTACGAGCAGTACTTC.

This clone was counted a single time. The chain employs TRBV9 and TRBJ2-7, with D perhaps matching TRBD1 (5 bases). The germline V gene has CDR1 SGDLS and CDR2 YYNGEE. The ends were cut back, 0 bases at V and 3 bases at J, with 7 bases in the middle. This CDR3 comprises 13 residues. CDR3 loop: CASSVGGHYEQYF. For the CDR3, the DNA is TGTGCCAGCAGCGTAGGGGGCCACTACGAGCAGTACTTC.

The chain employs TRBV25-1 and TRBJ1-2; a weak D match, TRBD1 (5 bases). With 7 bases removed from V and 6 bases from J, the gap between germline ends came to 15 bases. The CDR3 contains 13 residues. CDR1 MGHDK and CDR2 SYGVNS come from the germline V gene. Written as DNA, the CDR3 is TGTGCCAGCAAAGGTTACAGGTTTAATGGCTACACCTTC. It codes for CASKGYRFNGYTF.

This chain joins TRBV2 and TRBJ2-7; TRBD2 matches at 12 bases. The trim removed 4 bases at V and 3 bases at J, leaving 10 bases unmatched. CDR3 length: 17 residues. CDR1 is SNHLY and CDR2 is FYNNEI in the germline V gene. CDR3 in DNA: TGTGCCAGCAGTGGGGGAGGGCTAGCGGGGGGGCTCTACGAGCAGTACTTC. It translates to CASSGGGLAGGLYEQYF. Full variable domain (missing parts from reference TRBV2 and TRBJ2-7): EPEVTQTPSHQVTQMGQEVILRCVPISNHLYFYWYRQILGQKVEFLVSFYNNEISEKSEIFDDQFSVERPDGSNFTLKIRSTKLEDSAMYFCASSGGGLAGGLYEQYFGPGTRLTVT.

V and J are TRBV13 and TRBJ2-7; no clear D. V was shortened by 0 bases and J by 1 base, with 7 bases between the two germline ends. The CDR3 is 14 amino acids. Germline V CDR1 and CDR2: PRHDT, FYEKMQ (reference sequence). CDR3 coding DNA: TGTGCCAGCAGCTTAGGACATTCATCCTACGAGCAGTACTTC. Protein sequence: CASSLGHSSYEQYF.

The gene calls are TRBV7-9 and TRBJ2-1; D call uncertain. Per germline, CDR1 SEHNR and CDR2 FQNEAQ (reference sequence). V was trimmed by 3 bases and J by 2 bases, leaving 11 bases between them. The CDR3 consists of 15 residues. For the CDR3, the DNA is TGTGCCAGCAGCTTCGAAGCGTCCCCCTACAATGAGCAGTTCTTC. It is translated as CASSFEASPYNEQFF.

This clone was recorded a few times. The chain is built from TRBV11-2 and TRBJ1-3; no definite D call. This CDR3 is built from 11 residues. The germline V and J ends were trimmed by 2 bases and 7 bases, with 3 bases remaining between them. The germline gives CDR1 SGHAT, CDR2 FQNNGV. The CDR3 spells CASSLWNTIYF. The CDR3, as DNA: TGTGCCAGCAGCTTATGGAACACCATATATTTT.

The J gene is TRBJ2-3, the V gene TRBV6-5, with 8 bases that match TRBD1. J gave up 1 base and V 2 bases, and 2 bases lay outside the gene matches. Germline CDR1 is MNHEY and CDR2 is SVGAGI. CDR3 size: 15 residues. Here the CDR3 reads CASSYGGQGTDTQYF. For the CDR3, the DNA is TGTGCCAGCAGTTACGGGGGACAGGGCACAGATACGCAGTATTTT.

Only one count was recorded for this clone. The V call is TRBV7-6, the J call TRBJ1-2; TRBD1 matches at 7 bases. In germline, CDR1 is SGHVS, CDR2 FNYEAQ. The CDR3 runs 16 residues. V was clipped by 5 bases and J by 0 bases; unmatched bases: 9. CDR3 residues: CASSPGDRPTNYGYTF. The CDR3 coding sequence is TGTGCCAGCAGCCCTGGGGACAGACCTACTAACTATGGCTACACCTTC.

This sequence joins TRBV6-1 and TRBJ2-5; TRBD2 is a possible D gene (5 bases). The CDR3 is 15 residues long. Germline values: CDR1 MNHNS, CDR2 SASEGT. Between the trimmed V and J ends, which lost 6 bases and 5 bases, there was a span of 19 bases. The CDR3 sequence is CASSPSEGSGETQYF. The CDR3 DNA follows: TGTGCCAGCAGCCCCAGTGAGGGCTCTGGTGAGACCCAGTACTTC.

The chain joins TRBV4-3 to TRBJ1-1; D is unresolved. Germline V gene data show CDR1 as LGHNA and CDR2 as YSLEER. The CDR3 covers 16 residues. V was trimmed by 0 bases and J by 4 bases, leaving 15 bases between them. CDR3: CASSQDRLGRFTEAFF. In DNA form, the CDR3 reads TGCGCCAGCAGCCAAGATCGGTTGGGGAGATTCACTGAAGCTTTCTTT.

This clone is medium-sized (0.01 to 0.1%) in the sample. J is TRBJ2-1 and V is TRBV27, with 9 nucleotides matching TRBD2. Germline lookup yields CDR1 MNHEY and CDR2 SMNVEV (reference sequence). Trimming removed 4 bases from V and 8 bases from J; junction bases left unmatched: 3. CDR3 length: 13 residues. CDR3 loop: CASSSGTSYEQFF. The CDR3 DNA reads TGTGCCAGCAGTTCGGGGACTAGCTATGAGCAGTTCTTC.

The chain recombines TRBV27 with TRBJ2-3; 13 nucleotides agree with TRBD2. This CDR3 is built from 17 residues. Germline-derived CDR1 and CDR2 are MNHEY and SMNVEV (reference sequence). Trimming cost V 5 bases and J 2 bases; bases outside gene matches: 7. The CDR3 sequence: CASSPWGLAGNTDTQYF. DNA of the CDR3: TGTGCCAGCAGTCCTTGGGGACTAGCGGGAAACACAGATACGCAGTATTTT.

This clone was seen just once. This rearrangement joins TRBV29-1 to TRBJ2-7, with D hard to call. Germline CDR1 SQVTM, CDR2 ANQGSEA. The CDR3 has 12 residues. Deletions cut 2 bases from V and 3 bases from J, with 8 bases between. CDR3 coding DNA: TGCAGCGTTGAACTTACAGACTACGAGCAGTACTTC. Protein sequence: CSVELTDYEQYF.

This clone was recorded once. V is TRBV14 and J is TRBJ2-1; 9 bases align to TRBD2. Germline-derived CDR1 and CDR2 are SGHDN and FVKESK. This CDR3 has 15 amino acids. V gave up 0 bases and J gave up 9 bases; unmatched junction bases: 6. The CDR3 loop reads CASSQDVAGDREQFF. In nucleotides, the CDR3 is TGTGCCAGCAGCCAAGATGTAGCGGGAGATCGTGAGCAGTTCTTC. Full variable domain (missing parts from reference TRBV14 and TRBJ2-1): EAGVTQFPSHSVIEKGQTVTLRCDPISGHDNLYWYRRVMGKEIKFLLHFVKESKQDESGMPNNRFLAERTGGTYSTLKVQPAELEDSGVYFCASSQDVAGDREQFFGPGTRLTVL.

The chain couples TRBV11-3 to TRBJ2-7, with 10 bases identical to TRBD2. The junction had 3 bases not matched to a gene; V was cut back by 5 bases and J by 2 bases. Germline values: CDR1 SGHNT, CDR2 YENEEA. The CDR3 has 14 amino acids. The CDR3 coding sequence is TGTGCCAGCAGCGGACTAGCGGAGACCTACGAGCAGTACTTC. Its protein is CASSGLAETYEQYF.

In DNA, the CDR3 is TGTGCTAGTGGTTTTGAGGCTAGGGCGCGCTATGGCTACACCTTC. This sequence encodes CASGFEARARYGYTF. The chain employs TRBV12-5 and TRBJ1-2; no clear D. The CDR3 runs 15 residues. CDR1 LGHNT and CDR2 FRNRAP come from the germline V gene. Trimming took off 3 bases at V and 4 bases at J, with 15 bases between the two ends.

The CDR3 is CASSLQPRDRSTKGNYGYTF. The CDR3 coding sequence is TGTGCCAGCAGCTTACAACCCAGGGACAGATCAACGAAGGGTAACTATGGCTACACCTTC. The chain has TRBV7-6 and TRBJ1-2, with 7 bases aligning to TRBD1. Germline values: CDR1 SGHVS, CDR2 FNYEAQ. The J segment lost 1 base and the V segment lost 2 bases, leaving 19 bases of the junction unmatched. This CDR3 contains 20 residues.

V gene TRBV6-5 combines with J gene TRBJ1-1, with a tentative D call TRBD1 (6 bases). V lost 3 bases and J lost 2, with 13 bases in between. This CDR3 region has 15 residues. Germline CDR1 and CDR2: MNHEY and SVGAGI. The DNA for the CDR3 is TGTGCCAGCAGTTATGGACAGCAGACAAACACTGAAGCTTTCTTT. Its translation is CASSYGQQTNTEAFF.

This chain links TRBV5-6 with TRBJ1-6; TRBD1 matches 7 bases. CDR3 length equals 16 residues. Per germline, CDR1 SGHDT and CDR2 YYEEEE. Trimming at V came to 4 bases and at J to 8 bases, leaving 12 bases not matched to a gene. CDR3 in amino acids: CASSSGTEGVYSPLHF. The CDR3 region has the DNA TGTGCCAGCAGCAGCGGGACAGAGGGCGTCTATTCACCCCTCCACTTT.

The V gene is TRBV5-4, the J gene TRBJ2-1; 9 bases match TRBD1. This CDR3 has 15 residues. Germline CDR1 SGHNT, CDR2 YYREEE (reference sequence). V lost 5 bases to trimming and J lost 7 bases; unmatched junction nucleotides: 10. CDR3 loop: CASSTGTGSGNEQFF. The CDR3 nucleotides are TGTGCCAGCAGTACCGGGACAGGGTCTGGAAATGAGCAGTTCTTC. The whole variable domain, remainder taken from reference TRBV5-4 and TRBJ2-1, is ETGVTQSPTHLIKTRGQQVTLRCSSQSGHNTVSWYQQALGQGPQFIFQYYREEENGRGNFPPRFSGLQFPNYSSELNVNALELDDSALYLCASSTGTGSGNEQFFGPGTRLTVL.

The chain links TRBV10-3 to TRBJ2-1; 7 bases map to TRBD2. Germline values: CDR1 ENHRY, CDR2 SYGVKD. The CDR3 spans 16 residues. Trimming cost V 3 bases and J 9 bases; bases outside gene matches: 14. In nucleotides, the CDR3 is TGTGCCATCAGTGACCCACTTACCGGGACTACCGTTGAGCAGTTCTTC. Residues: CAISDPLTGTTVEQFF.

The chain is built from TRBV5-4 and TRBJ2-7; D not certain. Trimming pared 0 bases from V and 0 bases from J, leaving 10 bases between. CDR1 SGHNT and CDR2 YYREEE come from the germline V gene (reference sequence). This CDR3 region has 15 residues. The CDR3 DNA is TGTGCCAGCAGCTTGGGTTGGACCAGCTCCTACGAGCAGTACTTC. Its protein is CASSLGWTSSYEQYF.

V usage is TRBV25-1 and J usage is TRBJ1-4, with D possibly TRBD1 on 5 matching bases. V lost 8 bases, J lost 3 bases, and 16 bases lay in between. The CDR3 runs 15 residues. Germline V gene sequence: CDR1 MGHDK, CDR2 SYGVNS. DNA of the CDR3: TGTGCCAGCCGCGACTGGGGGACGGCTAATGAAAAACTGTTTTTT. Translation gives CASRDWGTANEKLFF.

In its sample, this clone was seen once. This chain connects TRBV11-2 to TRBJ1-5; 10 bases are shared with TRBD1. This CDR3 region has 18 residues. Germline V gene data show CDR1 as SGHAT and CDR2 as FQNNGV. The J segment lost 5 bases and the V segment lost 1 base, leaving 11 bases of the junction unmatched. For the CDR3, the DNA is TGTGCCAGCAGCTTAGGGCTCGCGGGACAGGGGATCGATCAGCCCCAGCATTTT. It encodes CASSLGLAGQGIDQPQHF.

DNA of the CDR3: TGTGCCAGCAGTCCCCGACAGGGTTTGACCGGGGAGCTGTTTTTT. Translated: CASSPRQGLTGELFF. V is TRBV6-1 and J is TRBJ2-2; TRBD1 matches at 7 bases. CDR1 is MNHNS, CDR2 SASEGT, per germline. This CDR3 has 15 amino acids. V dropped 5 bases and J dropped 5; count of bases not matched to a gene: 8.

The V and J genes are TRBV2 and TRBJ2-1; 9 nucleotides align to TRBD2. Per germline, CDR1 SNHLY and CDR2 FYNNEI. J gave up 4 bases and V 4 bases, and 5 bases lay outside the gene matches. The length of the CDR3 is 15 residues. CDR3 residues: CASSVSGGRYNEQFF. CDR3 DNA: TGTGCCAGCAGTGTGAGCGGGGGGCGGTACAATGAGCAGTTCTTC.

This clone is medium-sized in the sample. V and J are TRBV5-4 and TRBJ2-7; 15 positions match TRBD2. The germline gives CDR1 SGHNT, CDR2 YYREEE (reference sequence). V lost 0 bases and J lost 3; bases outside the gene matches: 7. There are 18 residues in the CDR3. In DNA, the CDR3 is TGTGCCAGCAGCTTGGGACAGGGACTAGCGGGAGGCCTCTACGAGCAGTACTTC. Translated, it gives CASSLGQGLAGGLYEQYF.

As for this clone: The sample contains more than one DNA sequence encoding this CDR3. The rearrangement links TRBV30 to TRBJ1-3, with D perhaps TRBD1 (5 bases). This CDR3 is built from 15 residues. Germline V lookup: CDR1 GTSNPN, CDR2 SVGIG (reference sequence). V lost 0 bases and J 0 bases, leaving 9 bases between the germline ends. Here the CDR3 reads CAWSVGPGSGNTIYF. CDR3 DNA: TGTGCCTGGAGTGTGGGGCCTGGCTCTGGAAACACCATATATTTT.

DNA for the CDR3: TGTGCCAGCAGCCAAGGGCGGACGATTCCTGAAAAACTGTTTTTT. Translating it yields CASSQGRTIPEKLFF. The chain combines TRBV14 with TRBJ1-4; no definite D call. Per the germline V gene, CDR1 is SGHDN and CDR2 is FVKESK. Trimming cost V 1 base and J 7 bases, with 13 bases left between them. There are 15 residues in the CDR3.